The T cell receptor beta chain described here comes from a study of control samples from healthy donors and cancer patients. Produced via immunoSEQ multiplex PCR; TCRdb's table is partial and in-frame only. The profile shows some 49,000 clones, just over 90% of them singletons. This CDR3 has 16 amino acids. Germline V gene data show CDR1 as MNHEY and CDR2 as SVGEGT. Germline trimming cut 5 bases from V and 5 bases from J; bases unmatched to any gene: 10. The V call is TRBV6-2 or TRBV6-3, the J call TRBJ2-2, with 8 bases aligning to TRBD1. The specimen was PBMCs. The clonotype originates from a man aged 25 to 40 with colorectal cancer. The CDR3 region has the DNA TGTGCCAGCAGTATAAGGACAGGGATTCGTACCGGGGAGCTGTTTTTT. Translated: CASSIRTGIRTGELFF.